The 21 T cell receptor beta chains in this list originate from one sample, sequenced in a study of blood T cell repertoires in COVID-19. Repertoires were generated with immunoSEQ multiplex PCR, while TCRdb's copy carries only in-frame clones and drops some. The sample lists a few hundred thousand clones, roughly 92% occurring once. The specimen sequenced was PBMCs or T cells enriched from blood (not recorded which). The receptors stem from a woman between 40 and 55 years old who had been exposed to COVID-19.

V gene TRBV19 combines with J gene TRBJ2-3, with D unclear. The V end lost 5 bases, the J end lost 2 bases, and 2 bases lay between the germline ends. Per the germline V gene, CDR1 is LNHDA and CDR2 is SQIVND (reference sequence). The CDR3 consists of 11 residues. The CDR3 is CASSHTDTQYF. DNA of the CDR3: TGTGCCAGTAGTCACACAGATACGCAGTATTTT.

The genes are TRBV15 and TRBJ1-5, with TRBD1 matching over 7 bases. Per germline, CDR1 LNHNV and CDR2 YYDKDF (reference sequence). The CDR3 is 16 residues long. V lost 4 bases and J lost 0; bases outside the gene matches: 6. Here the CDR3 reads CATSMSGGHSNQPQHF. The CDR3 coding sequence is TGTGCCACCAGCATGTCAGGGGGACATAGCAATCAGCCCCAGCATTTT.

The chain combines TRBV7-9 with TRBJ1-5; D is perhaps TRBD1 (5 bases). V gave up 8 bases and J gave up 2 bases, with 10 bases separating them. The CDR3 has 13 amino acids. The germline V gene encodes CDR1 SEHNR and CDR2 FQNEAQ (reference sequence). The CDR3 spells CASQGWRNQPQHF. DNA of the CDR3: TGTGCCAGCCAGGGATGGCGCAATCAGCCCCAGCATTTT.

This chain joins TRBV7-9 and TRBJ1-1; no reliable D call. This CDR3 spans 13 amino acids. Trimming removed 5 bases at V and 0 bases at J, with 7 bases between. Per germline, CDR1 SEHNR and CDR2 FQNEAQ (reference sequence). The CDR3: CASSQQLNTEAFF. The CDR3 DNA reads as TGTGCCAGCAGCCAACAGTTGAACACTGAAGCTTTCTTT.

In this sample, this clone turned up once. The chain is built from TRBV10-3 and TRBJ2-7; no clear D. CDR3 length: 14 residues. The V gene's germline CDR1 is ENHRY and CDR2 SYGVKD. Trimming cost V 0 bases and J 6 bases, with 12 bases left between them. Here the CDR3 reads CAISESPKPGEQYF. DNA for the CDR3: TGTGCCATCAGTGAGTCCCCTAAGCCGGGCGAGCAGTACTTC.

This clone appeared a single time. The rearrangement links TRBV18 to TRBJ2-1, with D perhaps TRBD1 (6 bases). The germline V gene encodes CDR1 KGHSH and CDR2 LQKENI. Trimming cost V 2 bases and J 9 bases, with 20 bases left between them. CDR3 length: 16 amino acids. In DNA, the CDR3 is TGTGCCAGCTCACCATCCCATTTGCAGGGGATAGGTGAGCAGTTCTTC. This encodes CASSPSHLQGIGEQFF.

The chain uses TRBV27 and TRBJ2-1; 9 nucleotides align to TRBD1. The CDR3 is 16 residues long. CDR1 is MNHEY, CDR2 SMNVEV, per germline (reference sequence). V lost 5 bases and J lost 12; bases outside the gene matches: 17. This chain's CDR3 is CASSPPGQGRRVRQFF. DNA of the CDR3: TGTGCCAGCAGTCCGCCGGGACAGGGACGACGGGTCCGGCAGTTCTTC.

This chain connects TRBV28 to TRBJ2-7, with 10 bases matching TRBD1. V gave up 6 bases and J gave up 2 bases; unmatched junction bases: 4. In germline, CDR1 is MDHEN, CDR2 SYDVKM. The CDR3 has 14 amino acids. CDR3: CASSQGQGPYEQYF. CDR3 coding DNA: TGTGCCAGCAGCCAGGGACAGGGGCCCTACGAGCAGTACTTC.

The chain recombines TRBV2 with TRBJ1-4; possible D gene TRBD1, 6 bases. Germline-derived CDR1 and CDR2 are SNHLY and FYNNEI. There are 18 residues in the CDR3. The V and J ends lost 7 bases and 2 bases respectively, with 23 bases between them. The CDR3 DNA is TGTGCCAGCACTGGCACTTCTGGACAGTGGACGACTAATGAAAAACTGTTTTTT. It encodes CASTGTSGQWTTNEKLFF.

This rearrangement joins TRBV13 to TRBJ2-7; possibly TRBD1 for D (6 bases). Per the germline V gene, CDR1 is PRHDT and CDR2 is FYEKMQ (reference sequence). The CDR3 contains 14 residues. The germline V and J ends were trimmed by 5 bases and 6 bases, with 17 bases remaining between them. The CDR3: CASSKGQKGSEQYF. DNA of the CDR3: TGTGCCAGCAGCAAGGGACAAAAGGGGTCCGAGCAGTACTTC.

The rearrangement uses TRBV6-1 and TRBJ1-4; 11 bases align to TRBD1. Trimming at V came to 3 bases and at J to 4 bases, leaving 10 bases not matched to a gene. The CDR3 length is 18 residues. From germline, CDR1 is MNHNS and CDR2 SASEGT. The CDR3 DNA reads TGTGCCAGCAGTGACAGAGGGACAGGGGGAGAGATTAATGAAAAACTGTTTTTT. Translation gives CASSDRGTGGEINEKLFF.

In DNA form, the CDR3 reads TGTGCCAGCAGCCCATGGGGGGGAACCGGGGAGCTGTTTTTT. Protein sequence: CASSPWGGTGELFF. The chain uses TRBV7-8 and TRBJ2-2; 7 nucleotides agree with TRBD2. The CDR3 covers 14 residues. CDR1 SGHVS and CDR2 FQNEAQ come from the germline V gene. After removal of 5 bases from V and 5 bases from J, the junction contained 5 bases not matched to a gene.

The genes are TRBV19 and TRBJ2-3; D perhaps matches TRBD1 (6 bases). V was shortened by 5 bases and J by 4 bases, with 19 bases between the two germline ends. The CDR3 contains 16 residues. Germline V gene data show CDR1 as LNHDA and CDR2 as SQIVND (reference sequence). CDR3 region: CASSPREGVGADTQYF. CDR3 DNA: TGTGCCAGTAGTCCCCGCGAGGGGGTAGGGGCAGATACGCAGTATTTT.

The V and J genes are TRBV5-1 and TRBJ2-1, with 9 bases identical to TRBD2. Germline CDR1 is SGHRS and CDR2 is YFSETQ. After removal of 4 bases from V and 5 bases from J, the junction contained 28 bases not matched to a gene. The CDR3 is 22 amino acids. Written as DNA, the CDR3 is TGCGCCAGCAGCGAGCCGGGACGAAGGACTAGCGACCCCAGTAATCGGCACAATGAGCAGTTCTTC. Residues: CASSEPGRRTSDPSNRHNEQFF. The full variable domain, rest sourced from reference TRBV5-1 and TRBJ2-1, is KAGVTQTPRYLIKTRGQQVTLSCSPISGHRSVSWYQQTPGQGLQFLFEYFSETQRNKGNFPGRFSGRQFSNSRSEMNVSTLELGDSALYLCASSEPGRRTSDPSNRHNEQFFGPGTRLTVL.

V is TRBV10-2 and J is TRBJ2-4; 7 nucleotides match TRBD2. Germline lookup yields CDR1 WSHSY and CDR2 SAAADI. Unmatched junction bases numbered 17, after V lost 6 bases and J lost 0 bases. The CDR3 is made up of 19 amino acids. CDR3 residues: CASSLFGFASGIAKNIQYF. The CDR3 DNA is TGCGCCAGCAGCCTGTTTGGTTTTGCTAGCGGAATAGCCAAAAACATTCAGTACTTC.

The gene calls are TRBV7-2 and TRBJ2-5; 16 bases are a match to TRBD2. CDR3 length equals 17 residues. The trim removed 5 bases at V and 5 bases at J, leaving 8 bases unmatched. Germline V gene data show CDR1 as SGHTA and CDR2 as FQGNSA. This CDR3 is CASSPGTSGRAFETQYF. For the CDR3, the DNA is TGTGCCAGCAGCCCGGGGACTAGCGGGAGGGCATTCGAGACCCAGTACTTC.

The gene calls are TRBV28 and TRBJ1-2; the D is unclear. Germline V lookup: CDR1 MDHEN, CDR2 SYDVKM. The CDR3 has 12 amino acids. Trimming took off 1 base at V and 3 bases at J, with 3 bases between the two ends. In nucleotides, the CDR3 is TGTGCCAGCAGTTTATACTACTATGGCTACACCTTC. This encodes CASSLYYYGYTF.

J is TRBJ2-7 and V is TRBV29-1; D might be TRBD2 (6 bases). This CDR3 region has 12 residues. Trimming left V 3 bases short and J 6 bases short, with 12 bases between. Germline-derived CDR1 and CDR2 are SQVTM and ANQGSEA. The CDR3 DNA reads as TGCAGCGTTGAGGACCGGGGGTCCGAGCAGTACTTC. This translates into CSVEDRGSEQYF.

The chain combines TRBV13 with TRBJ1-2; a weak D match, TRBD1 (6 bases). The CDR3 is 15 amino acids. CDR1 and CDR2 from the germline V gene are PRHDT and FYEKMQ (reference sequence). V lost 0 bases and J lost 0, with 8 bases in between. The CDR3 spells CASSLGTGANYGYTF. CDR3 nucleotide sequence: TGTGCCAGCAGCTTAGGGACAGGCGCTAACTATGGCTACACCTTC.

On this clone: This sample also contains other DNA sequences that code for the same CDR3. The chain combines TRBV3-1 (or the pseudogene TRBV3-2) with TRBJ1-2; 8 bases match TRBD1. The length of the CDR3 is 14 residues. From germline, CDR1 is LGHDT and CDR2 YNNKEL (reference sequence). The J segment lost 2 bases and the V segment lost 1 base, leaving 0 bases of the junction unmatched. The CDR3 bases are TGTGCCAGCAGCCAAGGGACAGGGAACTATGGCTACACCTTC. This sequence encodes CASSQGTGNYGYTF.

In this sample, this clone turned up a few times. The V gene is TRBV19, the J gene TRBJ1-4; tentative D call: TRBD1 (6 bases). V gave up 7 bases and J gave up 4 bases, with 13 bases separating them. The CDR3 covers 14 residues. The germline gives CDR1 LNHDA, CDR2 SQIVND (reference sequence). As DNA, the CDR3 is TGTGCCAGTAAAGGAGACAGGATTAATGAAAAACTGTTTTTT. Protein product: CASKGDRINEKLFF. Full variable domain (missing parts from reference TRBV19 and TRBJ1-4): DGGITQSPKYLFRKEGQNVTLSCEQNLNHDAMYWYRQDPGQGLRLIYYSQIVNDFQKGDIAEGYSVSREKKESFPLTVTSAQKNPTAFYLCASKGDRINEKLFFGSGTQLSVL.